What follows are 19 T cell receptor beta chains derived from one specimen sequenced in a study of vaccination and CD4 T cells after COVID-19. The treatment is: approximately nine-day PBMC culture with coronavirus spike peptide pools or control peptides (ViraFEST assay). The Oncomine TCR Beta short-read assay generated sequence data from the DNA of cultured CD4+ T cells. Each CDR3 protein is one row after TCRdb ran MiXCR on the PCR reads. The sample holds approximately 15,000 distinct CDR3 sequences, around 53% seen once. For these TCRs, the target antigens are not known. The sequenced sample was CD4+ T cells from blood, cultured in vitro. The receptors were sampled from a human donor who had recovered from COVID-19.

J is TRBJ2-2 and V is TRBV6-4, with 11 positions matching TRBD1. Germline V gene data show CDR1 as MRHNA and CDR2 as SNTAGT. The length of the CDR3 is 15 residues. V shed 3 bases, J shed 3 bases, and the junction held 0 bases outside the gene matches. CDR3 region: CASSEGQGDTGELFF. Written as DNA, the CDR3 is TGTGCCAGCAGTGAGGGACAGGGGGACACCGGGGAGCTGTTTTTT.

The V call is TRBV19, the J call TRBJ2-4, with 8 nucleotides matching TRBD1. CDR1 is LNHDA and CDR2 is SQIVND in the germline V gene (reference sequence). The CDR3 sequence is 19 residues long. The V segment lost 3 bases and the J segment 5 bases; nucleotides outside the gene matches: 18. The CDR3: CASSIRLQGANFRENIQYF. In nucleotides, the CDR3 is TGTGCCAGTAGTATCCGCCTTCAGGGGGCGAATTTCAGGGAAAACATTCAGTACTTC.

Concerning this clonotype itself: Relative to the germline gene, one junction end is altered; a read error may explain this. The chain carries TRBV6-1 and TRBJ2-2; TRBD2 might be the D (5 bases). This CDR3 has 17 amino acids. CDR1 and CDR2 (germline): MNHNS, SASEGT. The CDR3: CAGSPSAGKTNTGELFF. The CDR3, as DNA: TGTGCCGGCAGCCCATCCGCCGGGAAAACAAACACCGGGGAGCTGTTTTTT.

The CDR3 region has the DNA TGTGCCAGCAGCTTGTTAGGGACTAGCGGACAAGAGACCCAGTACTTC. Its protein is CASSLLGTSGQETQYF. The rearrangement joins TRBV5-4 to TRBJ2-5; 11 bases are shared with TRBD2. V dropped 1 base and J dropped 2; count of bases not matched to a gene: 4. The CDR3 spans 16 residues. Germline V lookup: CDR1 SGHNT, CDR2 YYREEE (reference sequence).

This clonotype has more than one count but fewer than ten. J is TRBJ2-1 and V is TRBV25-1; either TRBD1 or TRBD2 may fit D (6 bases each). CDR1 is MGHDK, CDR2 SYGVNS, per germline. Between the trimmed V and J ends, which lost 6 bases and 1 base, there was a span of 13 bases. This CDR3 has 15 amino acids. DNA of the CDR3: TGTGCCAGCAGCAAGGGGGGAGGATCCTACAATGAGCAGTTCTTC. This translates into CASSKGGGSYNEQFF.

The V call is TRBV4-2, the J call TRBJ2-7, with D possibly matching TRBD2 (6 bases). There are 13 residues in the CDR3. Germline assignment: CDR1 LGHNA and CDR2 YNFKEQ. Deletions cut 1 base from V and 2 bases from J, with 6 bases between. For the CDR3, the DNA is TGTGCCAGCAGCCAAGCGGGGGCCTACGAGCAGTACTTC. It translates to CASSQAGAYEQYF.

The J gene is TRBJ2-1, the V gene TRBV20-1; D is tentatively TRBD1 or TRBD2 (6 bases each). V was cut by 6 bases and J by 1 base, with 13 bases left in between. Germline values: CDR1 DFQATT, CDR2 SNEGSKA (reference sequence). The CDR3 length is 14 residues. CDR3 DNA: TGCAGTGCCCCCAAGGGGGGATCCTACAATGAGCAGTTCTTC. This encodes CSAPKGGSYNEQFF.

The chain carries TRBV24-1 and TRBJ2-3; 8 nucleotides align to TRBD2. This CDR3 comprises 18 residues. V shed 4 bases and J 6 bases; nucleotides not matched to a gene: 17. Looked up from germline, CDR1 is KGHDR and CDR2 is SFDVKD. DNA of the CDR3: TGTGCCACCAGTGACTCGGCGGGGGGCCAGTCTCGAGGGGATACGCAGTATTTT. Translation: CATSDSAGGQSRGDTQYF.

The V call is TRBV6-5, the J call TRBJ1-6; D not resolved. V gave up 4 bases and J gave up 7 bases, with 8 bases separating them. The CDR3 sequence is 13 residues long. Per the germline V gene, CDR1 is MNHEY and CDR2 is SVGAGI. This chain's CDR3 is CASSCSINSPLHF. In DNA form, the CDR3 reads TGTGCCAGCAGTTGCTCAATCAATTCACCCCTCCACTTT.

This clonotype was seen more than once but under ten times. The rearrangement uses TRBV20-1 and TRBJ1-5, with 12 nucleotides matching TRBD1. With 3 bases clipped from V and 3 bases from J, the junction kept 6 bases outside the gene matches. Per germline, CDR1 DFQATT and CDR2 SNEGSKA (reference sequence). This CDR3 is 16 amino acids long. Written as DNA, the CDR3 is TGCAGTGCTAGGAGGGGGACAGGGGGCTTCAATCAGCCCCAGCATTTT. Its protein is CSARRGTGGFNQPQHF.

This clonotype was seen only a few times. V gene TRBV19 combines with J gene TRBJ1-5; D is unresolved. The CDR3 loop spans 15 amino acids. Germline CDR1 and CDR2: LNHDA and SQIVND (reference sequence). Trimming shortened V by 11 bases and J by 2 bases, and 19 bases separated the two germline ends. CDR3 DNA: TGTGCCTCCACCCGGGGAAGTATGGGCAATCAGCCCCAGCATTTT. It specifies CASTRGSMGNQPQHF.

Judged by abundance, this clonotype is medium-sized (0.01 to 0.1%). The chain joins TRBV6-1 to TRBJ1-2; unclear D gene. Germline CDR1 and CDR2: MNHNS and SASEGT. This CDR3 has 13 residues. Trimming removed 2 bases at V and 2 bases at J, with 6 bases between. This chain's CDR3 is CASSEKENYGYTF. DNA for the CDR3: TGTGCCAGCAGTGAAAAGGAGAACTATGGCTACACCTTC.

The V and J genes are TRBV19 and TRBJ1-2; TRBD1 aligns across 11 bases. The trim removed 5 bases at V and 1 base at J, leaving 9 bases unmatched. In germline, CDR1 is LNHDA, CDR2 SQIVND (reference sequence). This CDR3 region has 17 residues. DNA of the CDR3: TGTGCCAGTAGTCCTAAGACCGGGACAGGGGGTAACTATGGCTACACCTTC. Translating gives CASSPKTGTGGNYGYTF.

A few counts support this clonotype. This sequence joins TRBV15 and TRBJ1-5; D call uncertain. Between the trimmed V and J ends, which lost 0 bases and 0 bases, there was a span of 9 bases. CDR1 LNHNV and CDR2 YYDKDF come from the germline V gene (reference sequence). This CDR3 spans 16 amino acids. The CDR3 DNA is TGTGCCACCAGCAGAGATCCGGGTTATAGCAATCAGCCCCAGCATTTT. This sequence encodes CATSRDPGYSNQPQHF.

This clonotype turned up a few times. The chain uses TRBV6-5 and TRBJ1-1; no definite D call. V was pared by 0 bases and J by 1 base, with 3 bases between. Germline CDR1 is MNHEY and CDR2 is SVGAGI. The CDR3 contains 13 residues. CDR3 DNA: TGTGCCAGCAGTTACTCGAAGAACACTGAAGCTTTCTTT. Protein sequence: CASSYSKNTEAFF.

The chain couples TRBV7-2 to TRBJ2-7; 10 positions match TRBD2. This CDR3 has 17 residues. The junction had 9 bases not matched to a gene; V was cut back by 1 base and J by 3 bases. Germline-derived CDR1 and CDR2 are SGHTA and FQGNSA. The CDR3 coding sequence is TGTGCCAGCAGCTTAGTGGCTAGCGGGAGTTCCTTCTACGAGCAGTACTTC. Residues: CASSLVASGSSFYEQYF. Looking up the rest from reference TRBV7-2 and TRBJ2-7 gives the full variable domain: GAGVSQSPSNKVTEKGKDVELRCDPISGHTALYWYRQSLGQGLEFLIYFQGNSAPDKSGLPSDRFSAERTGGSVSTLTIQRTQQEDSAVYLCASSLVASGSSFYEQYFGPGTRLTVT.

The chain is built from TRBV4-3 and TRBJ1-3, with 10 positions matching TRBD1. This CDR3 has 16 amino acids. CDR1 and CDR2 (germline): LGHNA, YSLEER. The trim removed 4 bases at V and 3 bases at J, leaving 6 bases unmatched. CDR3 sequence: CASSRGQGDLGNTIYF. CDR3 sequence (DNA): TGCGCCAGCAGCCGAGGACAGGGGGATCTTGGAAACACCATATATTTT.

This clonotype was counted a single time. The J gene is TRBJ1-1, the V gene TRBV6-1, with 8 bases identical to TRBD1. The germline CDR1 and CDR2 sequences are MNHNS and SASEGT. This CDR3 has 15 amino acids. J gave up 1 base and V 5 bases, and 6 bases lay outside the gene matches. CDR3 protein: CASSKDRAKNTEAFF. CDR3 in DNA: TGTGCCAGCAGTAAGGACAGGGCAAAGAACACTGAAGCTTTCTTT.

The chain is built from TRBV19 and TRBJ2-3; 12 positions agree with TRBD2. Germline CDR1 and CDR2: LNHDA and SQIVND (reference sequence). This CDR3 has 16 amino acids. The V segment lost 5 bases and the J segment 2 bases; nucleotides outside the gene matches: 5. CDR3 nucleotide sequence: TGTGCCAGTAGTTCCCGGACTAGCGGGAACACAGATACGCAGTATTTT. Translation: CASSSRTSGNTDTQYF.